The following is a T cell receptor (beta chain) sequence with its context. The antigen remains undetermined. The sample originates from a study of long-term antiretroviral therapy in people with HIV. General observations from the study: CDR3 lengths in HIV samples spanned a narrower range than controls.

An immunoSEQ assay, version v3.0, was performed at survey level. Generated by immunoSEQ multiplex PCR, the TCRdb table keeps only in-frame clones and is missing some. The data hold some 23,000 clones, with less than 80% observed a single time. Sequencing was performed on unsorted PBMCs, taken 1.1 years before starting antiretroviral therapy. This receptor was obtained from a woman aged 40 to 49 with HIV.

CDR3 sequence (DNA): TGCGCCAGCAGCGTAGGACAGGAACAAGAGACCCAGTACTTC. Protein sequence: CASSVGQEQETQYF. The V call is TRBV4-1, the J call TRBJ2-5; 7 bases are shared with TRBD1. This CDR3 is built from 14 residues. V trimming: 5 bases; J trimming: 2 bases; junction bases outside the gene matches: 5. Germline V gene lookup returns CDR1 MGHRA and CDR2 YSYEKL.